The 28 T cell receptor beta chains given below trace back to one sample, sequenced in a study of blood T cell repertoires in COVID-19. The method was immunoSEQ multiplex PCR; TCRdb's version includes in-frame clones alone and lacks a portion of them. This repertoire shows around 110,000 clones, approximately 80% found once; its top ten account for approximately 7%. The specimen sequenced was peripheral blood. Every receptor here comes from a man in his sixties or seventies with active or convalescent COVID-19.

V and J are TRBV5-1 and TRBJ2-7; D is perhaps TRBD2 (5 bases). Germline V gene lookup returns CDR1 SGHRS and CDR2 YFSETQ. V lost 1 base, J lost 2 bases, and 7 bases lay in between. The CDR3 has 13 amino acids. The CDR3 loop is CASSLPGTYEQYF. The CDR3 DNA reads TGCGCCAGCAGCTTGCCCGGGACCTACGAGCAGTACTTC.

The genes are TRBV7-2 and TRBJ1-2; weak D call: TRBD1 (6 bases). The germline gives CDR1 SGHTA, CDR2 FQGNSA. This CDR3 spans 14 amino acids. Trimming cost V 6 bases and J 1 base, with 12 bases left between them. CDR3: CASSPDRNNYGYTF. Here the CDR3 DNA reads TGTGCCAGCAGTCCCGACAGGAATAACTATGGCTACACCTTC. The full variable domain, its missing parts supplied by reference TRBV7-2 and TRBJ1-2, is GAGVSQSPSNKVTEKGKDVELRCDPISGHTALYWYRQSLGQGLEFLIYFQGNSAPDKSGLPSDRFSAERTGGSVSTLTIQRTQQEDSAVYLCASSPDRNNYGYTFGSGTRLTVV.

The rearrangement uses TRBV11-1 and TRBJ2-7, with 7 bases that match TRBD1. The CDR3 is 16 amino acids. V dropped 5 bases and J dropped 0; count of bases not matched to a gene: 10. Germline V CDR1 and CDR2: SGHAT, FQDESV (reference sequence). CDR3 residues: CASSLGDSPSSYEQYF. In nucleotides, the CDR3 is TGTGCCAGCAGCCTAGGGGACAGCCCCAGCTCCTACGAGCAGTACTTC.

This chain uses TRBV2 with TRBJ2-7; TRBD1 agrees at 10 bases. CDR3 size: 15 residues. V was pared by 0 bases and J by 5 bases, with 4 bases of the junction left unmatched. Germline assignment: CDR1 SNHLY and CDR2 FYNNEI. The CDR3 sequence is CASSEAGTGAHEQYF. CDR3 sequence (DNA): TGTGCCAGCAGTGAAGCAGGGACAGGGGCCCACGAGCAGTACTTC.

The chain uses TRBV19 and TRBJ2-5; 9 bases line up with TRBD2. Germline V gene data show CDR1 as LNHDA and CDR2 as SQIVND (reference sequence). This CDR3 is built from 14 residues. V shed 8 bases and J 4 bases; nucleotides not matched to a gene: 8. CDR3 sequence reads: CASQGGGAGETQYF. The DNA of the CDR3 is TGTGCCAGTCAGGGCGGGGGGGCCGGAGAGACCCAGTACTTC.

V usage is TRBV29-1 and J usage is TRBJ1-4; D is unresolved. CDR1 is SQVTM, CDR2 ANQGSEA, per germline. The CDR3 contains 11 residues. Trimming took 2 bases from V and 8 from J, leaving 6 bases between them. The CDR3 bases are TGCAGCGTTGAAATGAGAGAAAAACTGTTTTTT. Residues: CSVEMREKLFF. Full variable domain (remainder filled in from reference TRBV29-1 and TRBJ1-4): SAVISQKPSRDICQRGTSLTIQCQVDSQVTMMFWYRQQPGQSLTLIATANQGSEATYESGFVIDKFPISRPNLTFSTLTVSNMSPEDSSIYLCSVEMREKLFFGSGTQLSVL.

This clone came up a few times. The V gene is TRBV5-1, the J gene TRBJ2-1, with 12 bases lining up with TRBD1. CDR1 and CDR2 from the germline V gene are SGHRS and YFSETQ. The CDR3 sequence is 15 residues long. Trimming removed 4 bases from V and 5 bases from J; junction bases left unmatched: 4. CDR3 residues: CASSRGTGGHNEQFF. The CDR3 nucleotides are TGCGCCAGCAGCCGCGGGACAGGGGGCCACAATGAGCAGTTCTTC.

J is TRBJ1-3 and V is TRBV6-5; 8 bases are shared with TRBD1. Germline CDR1 reads MNHEY; CDR2 reads SVGAGI. V was pared by 0 bases and J by 7 bases, with 5 bases of the junction left unmatched. The CDR3 is 15 residues long. In DNA form, the CDR3 reads TGTGCCAGCAGTTACTCCGGACAGGGTGGGAACACCATATATTTT. Protein product: CASSYSGQGGNTIYF.

The genes are TRBV6-5 and TRBJ1-2, with D possibly matching TRBD1 (5 bases). V lost 2 bases to trimming and J lost 4 bases, with 14 bases between them. CDR1 MNHEY and CDR2 SVGAGI come from the germline V gene. The CDR3 runs 15 residues. The DNA for the CDR3 is TGTGCCAGCAGTTACGCCCTGAACAGGCTCTATGGCTACACCTTC. It codes for CASSYALNRLYGYTF.

The rearrangement links TRBV4-3 to TRBJ2-3; 9 positions agree with TRBD1. V dropped 1 base and J dropped 0; count of bases not matched to a gene: 2. Germline-derived CDR1 and CDR2 are LGHNA and YSLEER. CDR3 size: 16 residues. This chain's CDR3 is CASSQGGQGSTDTQYF. The CDR3 bases are TGCGCCAGCAGCCAAGGGGGACAGGGTAGCACAGATACGCAGTATTTT.

The V gene is TRBV6-2 or TRBV6-3, the J gene TRBJ1-1, with D uncertain. In germline, CDR1 is MNHEY, CDR2 SVGEGT. V dropped 2 bases and J dropped 5 bases, with 9 bases sitting between them. This CDR3 has 13 residues. The CDR3 spells CASSYPQITEAFF. The CDR3 bases are TGTGCCAGCAGTTACCCACAAATAACTGAAGCTTTCTTT.

The chain carries TRBV2 and TRBJ1-1; tentative D call: TRBD1 (6 bases). Trimming cost V 6 bases and J 0 bases, with 8 bases left between them. This CDR3 region has 13 residues. Looked up from germline, CDR1 is SNHLY and CDR2 is FYNNEI. The CDR3 nucleotides are TGTGCCAGCAGGGACAGAGTGAACACTGAAGCTTTCTTT. Translation gives CASRDRVNTEAFF. Using reference TRBV2 and TRBJ1-1 for the parts outside the CDR3, the full variable domain is EPEVTQTPSHQVTQMGQEVILRCVPISNHLYFYWYRQILGQKVEFLVSFYNNEISEKSEIFDDQFSVERPDGSNFTLKIRSTKLEDSAMYFCASRDRVNTEAFFGQGTRLTVV.

The chain joins TRBV7-2 to TRBJ1-2; TRBD1 aligns across 8 bases. The germline V gene encodes CDR1 SGHTA and CDR2 FQGNSA. After removal of 2 bases from V and 5 bases from J, the junction contained 7 bases not matched to a gene. The length of the CDR3 is 15 residues. The CDR3 coding sequence is TGTGCCAGCAGCTTACCTCCGGGACAGGCGTATGGCTACACCTTC. It is translated as CASSLPPGQAYGYTF.

This clone came up a few times. The chain has TRBV29-1 and TRBJ2-5; TRBD1 is a possible D gene (5 bases). The V and J ends lost 4 bases and 5 bases respectively, with 14 bases between them. The CDR3 is made up of 13 amino acids. Germline V CDR1 and CDR2: SQVTM, ANQGSEA. CDR3 protein: CSVAVSAGETQYF. CDR3 DNA: TGCAGCGTTGCCGTGTCAGCAGGGGAGACCCAGTACTTC.

Turning to this clone: Other DNA sequences in the same sample also yield this CDR3. CDR3 sequence: CASSLGGQGNTEAFF. The CDR3 DNA is TGTGCCAGCAGCTTAGGGGGACAGGGGAACACTGAAGCTTTCTTT. The genes are TRBV7-2 and TRBJ1-1, with TRBD1 matching 9 bases. This CDR3 has 15 residues. V shed 1 base, J shed 1 base, and the junction held 1 base outside the gene matches. CDR1 and CDR2 (germline): SGHTA, FQGNSA.

By share of the sample, this clone is medium-sized (0.01 to 0.1%). The J gene is TRBJ1-5, the V gene TRBV19, with D possibly being TRBD1 (5 bases). Germline assignment: CDR1 LNHDA and CDR2 SQIVND (reference sequence). V shed 3 bases and J shed 0 bases, with 9 bases lying between them. The CDR3 consists of 15 residues. Written as DNA, the CDR3 is TGTGCCAGTAGTATGGGGGGGATTAGCAATCAGCCCCAGCATTTT. It specifies CASSMGGISNQPQHF. Using reference TRBV19 and TRBJ1-5 for the parts outside the CDR3, the full variable domain is DGGITQSPKYLFRKEGQNVTLSCEQNLNHDAMYWYRQDPGQGLRLIYYSQIVNDFQKGDIAEGYSVSREKKESFPLTVTSAQKNPTAFYLCASSMGGISNQPQHFGDGTRLSIL.

The chain combines TRBV7-9 with TRBJ1-1, with D hard to call. The V gene's germline CDR1 is SEHNR and CDR2 FQNEAQ (reference sequence). This CDR3 spans 12 amino acids. V shed 1 base and J shed 6 bases, with 6 bases lying between them. The CDR3 loop is CASSLGGAEAFF. The DNA for the CDR3 is TGTGCCAGCAGCTTAGGGGGAGCTGAAGCTTTCTTT.

This clone was detected a few times. This chain uses TRBV2 with TRBJ2-1, with 10 bases lining up with TRBD2. Germline loops: CDR1 SNHLY, CDR2 FYNNEI. With 4 bases clipped from V and 6 bases from J, the junction kept 9 bases outside the gene matches. The CDR3 totals 16 residues. CDR3 protein: CASSGASGRSGNEQFF. CDR3 DNA sequence: TGTGCCAGCAGTGGTGCTAGCGGGAGAAGTGGCAATGAGCAGTTCTTC.

The chain combines TRBV18 with TRBJ2-7, with a tentative D call TRBD1 (6 bases). The CDR3 is 16 amino acids. Germline CDR1 reads KGHSH; CDR2 reads LQKENI. Trimming removed 0 bases at V and 5 bases at J, with 17 bases between. The CDR3 sequence: CASSPPGKTGLNEQYF. CDR3 sequence (DNA): TGTGCCAGCTCACCACCAGGGAAGACAGGACTCAACGAGCAGTACTTC.

This clone occurred once. The chain links TRBV2 to TRBJ2-7, with 14 bases fitting TRBD2. The germline CDR1 and CDR2 sequences are SNHLY and FYNNEI. CDR3 length: 14 amino acids. Trimming at V came to 6 bases and at J to 9 bases, leaving 7 bases not matched to a gene. The CDR3 protein is CASSERTSGGMQYF. The CDR3 DNA reads TGTGCCAGCAGCGAACGGACTAGCGGGGGGATGCAGTACTTC.

A few counts support this clone. V usage is TRBV28 and J usage is TRBJ1-5, with TRBD1 identical over 7 bases. Germline trimming cut 1 base from V and 3 bases from J; bases unmatched to any gene: 9. The germline gives CDR1 MDHEN, CDR2 SYDVKM. This CDR3 has 17 amino acids. The CDR3 coding sequence is TGTGCCAGCAGTTTATTACGAGGGGGCATTAACAATCAGCCCCAGCATTTT. This gives the protein CASSLLRGGINNQPQHF.

The rearrangement uses TRBV19 and TRBJ2-4; D is ambiguous. Germline CDR1 and CDR2: LNHDA and SQIVND (reference sequence). CDR3 size: 14 residues. The V end lost 3 bases, the J end lost 5 bases, and 11 bases lay between the germline ends. As DNA, the CDR3 is TGTGCCAGTAGTATCTCGGGTCCCCAAAACATTCAGTACTTC. It specifies CASSISGPQNIQYF.

There are a few counts of this clone. This sequence joins TRBV3-1 (or the pseudogene TRBV3-2) and TRBJ2-7; no definite D call. The germline gives CDR1 LGHDT, CDR2 YNNKEL (reference sequence). V lost 1 base, J lost 0 bases, and 7 bases lay in between. The CDR3 runs 14 residues. The CDR3 is CASSQVVASYEQYF. The CDR3 DNA reads TGTGCCAGCAGCCAAGTAGTAGCCTCCTACGAGCAGTACTTC.

This chain connects TRBV7-9 to TRBJ2-5; 7 bases are a match to TRBD1. Germline V gene data show CDR1 as SEHNR and CDR2 as FQNEAQ (reference sequence). V lost 2 bases to trimming and J lost 1 base; unmatched junction nucleotides: 1. CDR3 length equals 14 residues. The CDR3 sequence is CASSLRTGQETQYF. For the CDR3, the DNA is TGTGCCAGCAGCTTACGGACAGGCCAAGAGACCCAGTACTTC.

The chain is built from TRBV29-1 and TRBJ2-1; TRBD2 matches at 11 bases. The trim removed 7 bases at V and 10 bases at J, leaving 12 bases unmatched. The CDR3 runs 14 residues. Germline V lookup: CDR1 SQVTM, CDR2 ANQGSEA. CDR3 DNA: TGCAGCGGTGGCGGGACTAGCGGCACCTACGAGCAGTTCTTC. This sequence encodes CSGGGTSGTYEQFF.

For the CDR3, the DNA is TGTGCCAGCAGCCAAGTGGGGGGGACTGAAGCTTTCTTT. Translation: CASSQVGGTEAFF. The chain combines TRBV3-1 (or the pseudogene TRBV3-2) with TRBJ1-1, with a possible D match to TRBD1 (5 bases). Germline CDR1 and CDR2: LGHDT and YNNKEL (reference sequence). The V gene lost 1 base and the J gene lost 5 bases, with 8 bases spanning the gap. This CDR3 is 13 amino acids long.

The CDR3 reads CASSLAVRGGAFF. The CDR3 coding sequence is TGTGCCAGCAGCTTAGCAGTTAGAGGGGGAGCTTTCTTT. The rearrangement uses TRBV7-2 and TRBJ1-1; possible D gene TRBD1, 6 bases. Trimming cost V 0 bases and J 10 bases, with 12 bases left between them. This CDR3 contains 13 residues. Germline values: CDR1 SGHTA, CDR2 FQGNSA.

The rearrangement links TRBV20-1 to TRBJ2-4; 10 nucleotides agree with TRBD2. Trimming at V came to 6 bases and at J to 5 bases, leaving 10 bases not matched to a gene. CDR1 and CDR2 from the germline V gene are DFQATT and SNEGSKA (reference sequence). The CDR3 is 15 residues long. The CDR3 loop reads CSASTKREGENIQYF. In DNA, the CDR3 is TGCAGTGCCAGTACTAAGCGGGAGGGGGAAAACATTCAGTACTTC.